A single sample is the source of the 25 T cell receptor beta chains below, sequenced in a study of T cells after yellow fever vaccination (dated by TCRdb to the late 2010s). The library came from 5' RACE. Sequenced using an Illumina NovaSeq 6000. In-frame beta chains were kept once TCRdb had trimmed the public reads at Q25 with fastp and called clones with MiXCR. Rows with one shared CDR3 protein collapse into an entry with the most common genes and DNA. The sample has around 340,000 distinct CDR3 sequences on record, about 12% of them singletons. Roughly 3.1% of the sample is taken by the ten largest. Taken with the paper, the label for treatment or condition translates to: live attenuated yellow fever vaccine strain. The sequenced sample was CD4+ T cells sorted from PBMCs, obtained 15 days after the yellow fever booster vaccination. The receptors shown here come from a man aged 18 to 35 who received the YFV17D yellow fever vaccine.

This chain links TRBV27 with TRBJ1-1; D remains ambiguous. CDR1 is MNHEY and CDR2 is SMNVEV in the germline V gene (reference sequence). This CDR3 comprises 14 residues. V lost 0 bases and J lost 1, with 6 bases in between. CDR3 protein: CASSLSLGNTEAFF. The CDR3 DNA sequence: TGTGCCAGCAGTTTATCGTTGGGGAACACTGAAGCTTTCTTT.

This clonotype was detected only a few times. The genes are TRBV3-1 and TRBJ2-3, with D possibly matching TRBD1 (6 bases). Between the trimmed V and J ends, which lost 0 bases and 5 bases, there was a span of 12 bases. CDR1 LGHDT and CDR2 YNNKEL come from the germline V gene (reference sequence). The CDR3 extends over 15 amino acids. DNA for the CDR3: TGTGCCAGCAGCCAAGATGTAGCAGGGGTAGATACGCAGTATTTT. It encodes CASSQDVAGVDTQYF.

This clonotype has just a few counts. The chain employs TRBV6-6 and TRBJ1-3, with D possibly matching TRBD1 (6 bases). The CDR3 runs 17 residues. Trimming shortened V by 0 bases and J by 0 bases, and 12 bases separated the two germline ends. Germline assignment: CDR1 MNHNY and CDR2 SVGAGI (reference sequence). CDR3 in amino acids: CASSYSGGGSSGNTIYF. The CDR3 DNA is TGTGCCAGCAGTTACTCGGGGGGCGGGAGCTCTGGAAACACCATATATTTT.

The CDR3 spells CASSGGAGMNTGELFF. CDR3 nucleotides: TGTGCCAGCAGTGGGGGAGCGGGAATGAACACCGGGGAGCTGTTTTTT. The V gene is TRBV25-1, the J gene TRBJ2-2, with 7 bases aligning to TRBD2. Germline CDR1 and CDR2: MGHDK and SYGVNS. V lost 4 bases and J lost 1; bases outside the gene matches: 6. This CDR3 has 16 amino acids. The whole variable domain, remainder taken from reference TRBV25-1 and TRBJ2-2, is EADIYQTPRYLVIGTGKKITLECSQTMGHDKMYWYQQDPGMELHLIHYSYGVNSTEKGDLSSESTVSRIRTEHFPLTLESARPSHTSQYLCASSGGAGMNTGELFFGEGSRLTVL.

The chain employs TRBV5-5 and TRBJ2-5; the match to TRBD2 covers 11 bases. The germline gives CDR1 SGHKS, CDR2 YYEKEE (reference sequence). CDR3 length: 15 amino acids. V shed 3 bases and J 2 bases; nucleotides not matched to a gene: 3. The CDR3 nucleotides are TGTGCCAGCAGCTGGCTAGCGGGGGGACAAGAGACCCAGTACTTC. This sequence encodes CASSWLAGGQETQYF.

This clonotype was detected only a few times. The chain joins TRBV6-5 to TRBJ1-4; D is possibly TRBD1 (5 bases). V lost 8 bases, J lost 9 bases, and 13 bases lay in between. This CDR3 has 12 residues. CDR1 and CDR2 (germline): MNHEY, SVGAGI. CDR3 DNA sequence: TGTGCCAGCCGGGACCCAGCCAAAAAACTGTTTTTT. Its translation: CASRDPAKKLFF.

This clonotype came up a few times. The V gene is TRBV12-3 or TRBV12-4, the J gene TRBJ2-7, with D perhaps matching TRBD1 (6 bases). The CDR3 consists of 14 residues. V lost 6 bases and J lost 0, with 12 bases in between. The CDR3: CASSLNRASYEQYF. In DNA, the CDR3 is TGTGCCAGCAGCCTTAACAGGGCCTCCTACGAGCAGTACTTC.

The chain uses TRBV5-1 and TRBJ1-2; D perhaps matches TRBD1 (6 bases). Germline-derived CDR1 and CDR2 are SGHRS and YFSETQ. Trimming removed 7 bases at V and 6 bases at J, with 22 bases between. There are 15 residues in the CDR3. CDR3 sequence (DNA): TGCGCCAGCTCCCCGGGGGGCGCCAGGATTAATGGCTACACCTTC. This translates into CASSPGGARINGYTF.

This clonotype appeared a few times. This chain connects TRBV12-3 or TRBV12-4 to TRBJ2-3; 14 bases map to TRBD2. With 6 bases clipped from V and 10 bases from J, the junction kept 6 bases outside the gene matches. This CDR3 comprises 14 residues. CDR3 region: CASRDGTSGGAQYF. The CDR3 DNA follows: TGTGCCAGCAGGGATGGGACTAGCGGGGGAGCGCAGTATTTT.

With respect to this clonotype: The junction departs from germline at one end; a sequencing error may be responsible. The rearrangement links TRBV5-1 to TRBJ2-5; tentatively, D is TRBD1 (6 bases). Germline CDR1 reads SGHRS; CDR2 reads YFSETQ. The length of the CDR3 is 14 residues. The CDR3 spells CASSLNRDNPKQVF. CDR3 in DNA: TGCGCCAGCAGCTTAAACCGGGACAACCCGAAACAGGTCTTC.

This clonotype was counted between two and nine times. V gene TRBV18 combines with J gene TRBJ1-5, with TRBD1 matching 11 bases. The CDR3 length is 16 residues. Per germline, CDR1 KGHSH and CDR2 LQKENI. After removal of 1 base from V and 5 bases from J, the junction contained 4 bases not matched to a gene. CDR3 residues: CASSPRGQGEDQPQHF. The CDR3 coding sequence is TGTGCCAGCTCACCACGGGGACAGGGGGAGGATCAGCCCCAGCATTTT.

V usage is TRBV7-8 and J usage is TRBJ2-3; 8 bases agree with TRBD2. Germline V CDR1 and CDR2: SGHVS, FQNEAQ. CDR3 length: 17 residues. J gave up 1 base and V 1 base, and 7 bases lay outside the gene matches. Here the CDR3 reads CASSLVGGAFGTDTQYF. CDR3 sequence (DNA): TGTGCCAGCAGCTTAGTCGGGGGGGCCTTTGGCACAGATACGCAGTATTTT.

The genes are TRBV6-2 or TRBV6-3 and TRBJ1-5; D call uncertain. The V gene's germline CDR1 is MNHEY and CDR2 SVGEGT. The CDR3 length is 17 residues. Trimming removed 0 bases at V and 0 bases at J, with 12 bases between. DNA of the CDR3: TGTGCCAGCAGTTACTCGTCCCCGCGGGGTAGCAATCAGCCCCAGCATTTT. Its translation is CASSYSSPRGSNQPQHF.

The chain links TRBV28 to TRBJ2-7; maybe TRBD1 (6 bases). The germline CDR1 and CDR2 sequences are MDHEN and SYDVKM. CDR3 length: 12 amino acids. V was clipped by 6 bases and J by 6 bases, with 12 bases between them. CDR3 nucleotides: TGTGCCAGCAGATCACAGGGTCGCGAGCAGTACGTC. Amino acid sequence: CASRSQGREQYV.

Only a few counts were recorded for this clonotype. This sequence joins TRBV6-5 and TRBJ1-2; 8 bases are shared with TRBD1. Germline CDR1 is MNHEY and CDR2 is SVGAGI. Trimming took 8 bases from V and 4 from J; bases not matched to a gene: 15. The CDR3 is made up of 16 amino acids. In DNA, the CDR3 is TGTGCCAGCGGATTCTGGATCGGAACAGGGGGCTATGGCTACACCTTC. Translating it yields CASGFWIGTGGYGYTF.

The chain couples TRBV20-1 to TRBJ1-3, with D possibly matching TRBD1 (5 bases). Germline loops: CDR1 DFQATT, CDR2 SNEGSKA (reference sequence). V lost 5 bases, J lost 0 bases, and 11 bases lay in between. The CDR3 has 14 amino acids. The CDR3 nucleotides are TGCAGTGCTGAAGACAGACTCTCTGGAAACACCATATATTTT. Protein sequence: CSAEDRLSGNTIYF.

This chain joins TRBV20-1 and TRBJ2-7; 9 positions agree with TRBD1. CDR1 is DFQATT, CDR2 SNEGSKA, per germline (reference sequence). The CDR3 contains 15 residues. The ends lost 3 bases at V and 5 bases at J; junction bases unmatched: 11. The CDR3, as DNA: TGCAGTGCTAGGTCGGACAGGGGATTAGACGACGAGCAGTACGTC. This encodes CSARSDRGLDDEQYV.

This clonotype was recorded a few times. V is TRBV29-1 and J is TRBJ2-2; tentative D call: TRBD1 (6 bases). V was clipped by 6 bases and J by 1 base, with 12 bases between them. This CDR3 is 14 amino acids long. Germline V lookup: CDR1 SQVTM, CDR2 ANQGSEA. The DNA of the CDR3 is TGCAGCGTAACAGGGACACGGAACACCGGGGAGCTGTTTTTT. Protein sequence: CSVTGTRNTGELFF.

This clonotype has just a few counts. This chain links TRBV25-1 with TRBJ2-6, with D possibly being TRBD2 (6 bases). CDR1 is MGHDK and CDR2 is SYGVNS in the germline V gene. The ends were cut back, 2 bases at V and 1 base at J, with 9 bases in the middle. The CDR3 is made up of 16 amino acids. In DNA, the CDR3 is TGTGCCAGCAGTGAAGGGGGGAGTTCTGGGGCCAACGTCCTGACTTTC. Protein product: CASSEGGSSGANVLTF.

This chain uses TRBV6-5 with TRBJ1-2, with D maybe TRBD1 (5 bases). The CDR3 is made up of 13 amino acids. Germline assignment: CDR1 MNHEY and CDR2 SVGAGI. Trimming cost V 6 bases and J 0 bases, with 8 bases left between them. As DNA, the CDR3 is TGTGCCAGCAGGACAGTCCCTAACTATGGCTACACCTTC. Protein sequence: CASRTVPNYGYTF.

The chain couples TRBV10-1 to TRBJ1-2, with D tentatively TRBD1 (5 bases). The CDR3 length is 14 residues. Trimming pared 7 bases from V and 0 bases from J, leaving 12 bases between. Germline values: CDR1 WNHNN, CDR2 SYGVQD (reference sequence). Here the CDR3 DNA reads TGCGCCAGCATCGACAGAATCTCTAACTATGGCTACACCTTC. Translating gives CASIDRISNYGYTF.

This chain joins TRBV15 and TRBJ1-5; unclear D gene. CDR3 length: 12 amino acids. Germline V gene sequence: CDR1 LNHNV, CDR2 YYDKDF (reference sequence). Trimming stripped 1 base from V and 6 bases from J, with 4 bases between. The CDR3: CATSRVGQPQHF. The CDR3 region has the DNA TGTGCCACCAGCAGAGTCGGTCAGCCCCAGCATTTT. Based on the CDR3 plus reference TRBV15 and TRBJ1-5, the full variable domain is DAMVIQNPRYQVTQFGKPVTLSCSQTLNHNVMYWYQQKSSQAPKLLFHYYDKDFNNEADTPDNFQSRRPNTSFCFLDIRSPGLGDTAMYLCATSRVGQPQHFGDGTRLSIL.

This clonotype was observed a few times. The CDR3 coding sequence is TGTGCCAGCTCACCACCGGCCAGGGTGGCCACCGGGGAGCTGTTTTTT. This gives the protein CASSPPARVATGELFF. The J gene is TRBJ2-2, the V gene TRBV18; tentatively, D is TRBD1 (5 bases). Trimming shortened V by 0 bases and J by 4 bases, and 12 bases separated the two germline ends. This CDR3 is built from 16 residues. CDR1 KGHSH and CDR2 LQKENI come from the germline V gene.

V gene TRBV12-3 or TRBV12-4 combines with J gene TRBJ2-6; D is perhaps TRBD2 (5 bases). The CDR3 covers 13 residues. Trimming cost V 9 bases and J 4 bases, with 10 bases left between them. The chain's CDR3 is CASTGSGANVLTF. In DNA form, the CDR3 reads TGTGCCAGTACGGGGTCGGGGGCCAACGTCCTGACTTTC.

This clonotype was seen more than once but under ten times. The V and J genes are TRBV19 and TRBJ1-1; TRBD1 agrees at 9 bases. The CDR3 covers 13 residues. Germline V gene sequence: CDR1 LNHDA, CDR2 SQIVND (reference sequence). Trimming removed 5 bases from V and 6 bases from J; junction bases left unmatched: 4. The CDR3 DNA follows: TGTGCCAGTAGTCAAACAGGGGGCCCTGAAGCTTTCTTT. Translated, it gives CASSQTGGPEAFF.